The T cell receptor (beta chain) under discussion was sequenced for a study of shared clonotypes between healthy human individuals. Overall study findings and caveats: Few donors limited the genetic and exposure-history diversity represented.

Healthy adults negative for HIV, lacking recent acute infections or vaccinations, served as donors. V lost 1 base to trimming and J lost 5 bases, with 9 bases between them. The CDR3 covers 14 residues. Germline values: CDR1 SGHTA, CDR2 FQGTGA. TCRdb's table, derived via immunoSEQ multiplex PCR, lists solely in-frame clones and lacks some. The profile covers about 490,000 clones, with roughly 80% appearing a single time and about 12% taken by the ten largest. This clone occurred once. Its cognate antigen is unknown. The source is a woman aged 40 to 55 in good health. Some clones in this sample may be carry-over from other donors' samples. The sample was PBMCs. The chain has TRBV7-3 and TRBJ2-1; D uncertain. CDR3 bases: TGTGCCAGCAGCTTAAGTGGGGTCAACAATGAGCAGTTCTTC. Translating it yields CASSLSGVNNEQFF.